These 19 T cell receptor beta chains were all obtained from the same sample, sequenced in a study of T cell responses to AZD1222 COVID-19 vaccine. Measured with immunoSEQ multiplex PCR; TCRdb has only the in-frame clones, and not every one. Among more than 95,000 clones listed, 80% to 90% were seen once. The material sequenced was peripheral blood, taken on day 0 of AZD1222 vaccination. The source is an adult in good health.

The V gene is TRBV28, the J gene TRBJ2-5; a possible D gene is TRBD2 (5 bases). CDR3 length: 15 residues. Trimming left V 3 bases short and J 1 base short, with 12 bases between. Germline-derived CDR1 and CDR2 are MDHEN and SYDVKM. The DNA for the CDR3 is TGTGCCAGCAGTTTTCCTAGCCATATCCAAGAGACCCAGTACTTC. It translates to CASSFPSHIQETQYF.

This rearrangement joins TRBV30 to TRBJ2-7; 7 bases are shared with TRBD2. The V segment lost 4 bases and the J segment 10 bases; nucleotides outside the gene matches: 7. Germline V lookup: CDR1 GTSNPN, CDR2 SVGIG (reference sequence). CDR3 length: 11 amino acids. CDR3 nucleotide sequence: TGTGCCTGGACTCACGGGGGGAAACAGTACTTC. Residues: CAWTHGGKQYF. The full variable domain, its missing parts supplied by reference TRBV30 and TRBJ2-7, is SQTIHQWPATLVQPVGSPLSLECTVEGTSNPNLYWYRQAAGRGLQLLFYSVGIGQISSEVPQNLSASRPQDRQFILSSKKLLLSDSGFYLCAWTHGGKQYFGPGTRLTVT.

This clone was found once. The rearrangement uses TRBV5-6 and TRBJ1-2, with D unclear. The germline gives CDR1 SGHDT, CDR2 YYEEEE. The CDR3 loop spans 14 amino acids. Deletions cut 3 bases from V and 5 bases from J, with 14 bases between. CDR3 sequence reads: CASSSYGEAYGYTF. CDR3 coding DNA: TGTGCCAGCAGCTCCTACGGGGAGGCGTATGGCTACACCTTC.

V is TRBV5-1 and J is TRBJ1-1; 11 bases are a match to TRBD1. The CDR3 is 16 residues long. In germline, CDR1 is SGHRS, CDR2 YFSETQ. V lost 4 bases to trimming and J lost 4 bases; unmatched junction nucleotides: 9. CDR3 region: CASSGGQGARGTEAFF. CDR3 nucleotides: TGCGCCAGCAGCGGAGGACAGGGGGCGCGGGGCACTGAAGCTTTCTTT.

The chain employs TRBV7-2 and TRBJ2-1; D not certain. The germline V and J ends were trimmed by 5 bases and 5 bases, with 19 bases remaining between them. Germline V gene lookup returns CDR1 SGHTA and CDR2 FQGNSA. The CDR3 length is 16 residues. CDR3 sequence reads: CASSHDWPSNNNEQFF. For the CDR3, the DNA is TGTGCCAGCAGCCACGACTGGCCGTCAAACAACAATGAGCAGTTCTTC.

CDR3 region: CAGQGTSNYGYTF. CDR3 nucleotide sequence: TGTGCCGGTCAAGGGACATCCAACTATGGCTACACCTTC. This rearrangement joins TRBV10-3 to TRBJ1-2, with D possibly TRBD1 on 6 matching bases. CDR1 and CDR2 (germline): ENHRY, SYGVKD. Deletions cut 11 bases from V and 2 bases from J, with 15 bases between. CDR3 length equals 13 residues.

The rearrangement joins TRBV28 to TRBJ1-2; 7 bases align to TRBD1. Germline lookup yields CDR1 MDHEN and CDR2 SYDVKM. V lost 6 bases to trimming and J lost 8 bases; unmatched junction nucleotides: 21. The CDR3 is 17 residues long. CDR3 residues: CASSDAATGTLTGGYTF. For the CDR3, the DNA is TGTGCCAGCAGCGACGCCGCGACAGGGACGCTTACAGGCGGCTACACCTTC.

The CDR3, as DNA: TGTGCCAGCAGTTACAGGAGACAAGAGACCCAGTACTTC. As protein: CASSYRRQETQYF. The V call is TRBV6-5, the J call TRBJ2-5; D is uncertain. V dropped 2 bases and J dropped 2 bases, with 6 bases sitting between them. There are 13 residues in the CDR3. The germline V gene has CDR1 MNHEY and CDR2 SVGAGI.

The chain recombines TRBV2 with TRBJ1-2; D is ambiguous. The V gene lost 10 bases and the J gene lost 3 bases, with 9 bases spanning the gap. The CDR3 has 11 residues. Germline CDR1 and CDR2: SNHLY and FYNNEI. DNA for the CDR3: TGTGCCACGCGGCGGGACTATGGCTACACCTTC. Its protein product is CATRRDYGYTF.

V and J are TRBV5-6 and TRBJ1-1, with D possibly being TRBD1 (6 bases). The V gene lost 1 base and the J gene lost 1 base, with 11 bases spanning the gap. This CDR3 region has 15 residues. Germline V gene data show CDR1 as SGHDT and CDR2 as YYEEEE. The CDR3 loop reads CASSLRTVRNTEAFF. The CDR3, as DNA: TGTGCCAGCAGCTTGAGGACAGTACGGAACACTGAAGCTTTCTTT. The entire variable domain, with the rest obtained from reference TRBV5-6 and TRBJ1-1, is as follows: DAGVTQSPTHLIKTRGQQVTLRCSPKSGHDTVSWYQQALGQGPQFIFQYYEEEERQRGNFPDRFSGHQFPNYSSELNVNALLLGDSALYLCASSLRTVRNTEAFFGQGTRLTVV.

In its sample, this clone was seen once. The chain couples TRBV6-5 to TRBJ2-1, with 9 positions matching TRBD2. Germline CDR1 MNHEY, CDR2 SVGAGI. The V segment lost 7 bases and the J segment 15 bases; nucleotides outside the gene matches: 10. This CDR3 is 12 amino acids long. In DNA, the CDR3 is TGTGCCAGCAAGGCCCCTAGCGGGGTGGGGTTCTTC. This sequence encodes CASKAPSGVGFF.

This chain uses TRBV7-2 with TRBJ2-1, with 9 bases that match TRBD2. The germline CDR1 and CDR2 sequences are SGHTA and FQGNSA. There are 14 residues in the CDR3. V shed 4 bases, J shed 12 bases, and the junction held 10 bases outside the gene matches. The CDR3 region has the DNA TGTGCCAGCAGCTGGAGACTTAGCGGGGGCTCGCAGTTCTTC. As protein: CASSWRLSGGSQFF.

This CDR3 reads CASSQEASGTGAAFF. The CDR3 bases are TGCGCCAGCAGCCAAGAGGCGTCCGGGACAGGGGCAGCTTTCTTT. This rearrangement joins TRBV4-3 to TRBJ1-1, with 10 bases fitting TRBD1. Germline-derived CDR1 and CDR2 are LGHNA and YSLEER. J was trimmed by 10 bases and V by 0 bases; bases with no gene match: 8. The CDR3 sequence is 15 residues long.

CDR3 amino acids: CASSLVVDTGELFF. The DNA for the CDR3 is TGCGCCAGCAGCTTGGTGGTGGACACCGGGGAGCTGTTTTTT. The rearrangement joins TRBV5-1 to TRBJ2-2; D not certain. Germline V gene sequence: CDR1 SGHRS, CDR2 YFSETQ. V was pared by 0 bases and J by 3 bases, with 6 bases between. The CDR3 has 14 amino acids.

This rearrangement joins TRBV11-2 to TRBJ2-7; D uncertain. Germline assignment: CDR1 SGHAT and CDR2 FQNNGV. This CDR3 spans 14 amino acids. V lost 3 bases and J lost 3, with 12 bases in between. DNA of the CDR3: TGTGCCAGCAGCTTGGGCCAGTCGGGCTACGAGCAGTACTTC. Translating gives CASSLGQSGYEQYF.

About this clone itself: One end of the junction fails to match germline, which may point to a read error. This sequence joins TRBV7-7 and TRBJ2-5; D is ambiguous. This CDR3 contains 13 residues. CDR1 is SSHAT, CDR2 FNYEAQ, per germline (reference sequence). The CDR3 loop reads CASSFAVLQTQYF. DNA for the CDR3: TGTGCTAGCAGCTTCGCGGTCCTTCAGACCCAGTACTTC.

As regards this clone: The same CDR3 can be traced to other DNA sequences in this sample. V usage is TRBV11-3 and J usage is TRBJ2-2; weak D call: TRBD1 (6 bases). V was shortened by 3 bases and J by 4 bases, with 12 bases between the two germline ends. CDR1 and CDR2 from the germline V gene are SGHNT and YENEEA. This CDR3 is 15 amino acids long. The CDR3, as DNA: TGTGCCAGCAGCTTGGCAGGGGCGGGCACCGGGGAGCTGTTTTTT. Translation: CASSLAGAGTGELFF.

The rearrangement uses TRBV3-1 (or the pseudogene TRBV3-2) and TRBJ2-3; D is undetermined. Germline V gene lookup returns CDR1 LGHDT and CDR2 YNNKEL (reference sequence). The CDR3 totals 15 residues. Between the trimmed V and J ends, which lost 0 bases and 0 bases, there was a span of 7 bases. The CDR3 sequence: CASSQDVGSTDTQYF. The CDR3 DNA sequence: TGTGCCAGCAGCCAAGACGTGGGGAGCACAGATACGCAGTATTTT.

The genes are TRBV9 and TRBJ2-7; TRBD2 is a possible D gene (6 bases). Germline values: CDR1 SGDLS, CDR2 YYNGEE. The CDR3 runs to 16 residues. The ends were cut back, 2 bases at V and 2 bases at J, with 17 bases in the middle. CDR3 protein: CASSVSVGSVPYEQYF. CDR3 sequence (DNA): TGTGCCAGCAGCGTCTCAGTCGGGAGTGTCCCCTACGAGCAGTACTTC.